Listed below are T cell receptor beta chains from one sample, sequenced in a study of shared clonotypes between healthy human individuals. Libraries were prepared by immunoSEQ multiplex PCR; TCRdb keeps only in-frame clonotypes and omits some of them. The sample consists of approximately 2.3 million clones, about 92% of them appearing once. The sequenced material came from naive CD4+ T cells from PBMCs. The receptor set was obtained from a man younger than 30 in good health. Some clones in this sample may be carry-over from other donors' samples. The CDR3 runs from the conserved cysteine through the conserved F or W. A D gene is named only where the DNA matches it firmly. Expanded clones are given a class, and other clones once, few, many or no size at all.

clone size	V gene	D gene	J gene	CDR3 DNA	CDR3 protein
.	TRBV28	TRBD2	TRBJ2-7	TGTGCCAGCAGAGCGGGGAGCTCCTACGAGCAGTACTTC	CASRAGSSYEQYF
.	TRBV19	.	TRBJ1-5	TGTGCCAGTAGTATAGATTTTATCAGGGTCGGAAATCAGCCCCAGCATTTT	CASSIDFIRVGNQPQHF
.	TRBV5-5	.	TRBJ2-6	TGTGCCAGCAGCTTGGGATTGGGGGCGTCTGGGGCCAACGTCCTGACTTTC	CASSLGLGASGANVLTF
.	TRBV27	TRBD1	TRBJ1-1	TGTGCCAGCAGTTCCACCGTCGGGACAGAGGGAGCTTTCTTT	CASSSTVGTEGAFF
.	TRBV19	TRBD1	TRBJ2-7	TGTGCCAGTAGTATTGTCTGGACAGGGAGTGACGAGCAGTACTTC	CASSIVWTGSDEQYF
.	TRBV9	.	TRBJ2-7	TGTGCCAGCAGCTACCGCCTTCCGGGACAAGACTACGAGCAGTACTTC	CASSYRLPGQDYEQYF
once	TRBV27	.	TRBJ1-4	TGTGCCAGCAGTACCTTTGGGGTTGGTGATGAAAAACTGTTTTTT	CASSTFGVGDEKLFF
.	TRBV11-2	.	TRBJ2-7	TGTGCCAGCAGCTTAGATGGGAACGAGCAGTACTTC	CASSLDGNEQYF
.	TRBV28	TRBD2	TRBJ2-7	TGTGCCAGCACTAGCGGGGACTACGAGCAGTACTTC	CASTSGDYEQYF
.	TRBV7-9	.	TRBJ2-3	TGTGCCAGCAGCTTAGGGCCACAGGGTTATGAAGTTACGCAGTATTTT	CASSLGPQGYEVTQYF
.	TRBV5-1	TRBD1	TRBJ1-2	TGCGCCAGCAGCCCCCTTCCGGGACAGGACTATGGCTACACCTTC	CASSPLPGQDYGYTF
.	TRBV19	TRBD1	TRBJ2-7	TGTGCCAGTAGCTTACTTGGGACAGCCTACGAGCAGTACTTC	CASSLLGTAYEQYF
.	TRBV28	.	TRBJ2-2	TGTGCCAGCAGTGGGCTCGTGGGGGGCACCGGGGAGCTGTTTTTT	CASSGLVGGTGELFF
.	TRBV7-3	.	TRBJ2-7	TGTGCCAGCAGCCTAGGCAACTCCTACGAGCAGTACTTC	CASSLGNSYEQYF
.	TRBV7-3	.	TRBJ2-1	TGTGCCAGCAGCTTATATCCAGCTTCCAACCACAATGAGCAGTTCTTC	CASSLYPASNHNEQFF
.	TRBV28	.	TRBJ2-3	TGTGCCAGCAGTTTATGGGGGATTCAGGACACAGATACGCAGTATTTT	CASSLWGIQDTDTQYF
.	TRBV2	.	TRBJ1-5	TGTGCCAGCAGTGAAGAGGCAGGCGGCCAGCCCCAGCATTTT	CASSEEAGGQPQHF
.	TRBV5-1	TRBD1	TRBJ2-3	TGCGCCAGCCGACAGGGGGACTACACAGATACGCAGTATTTT	CASRQGDYTDTQYF
.	TRBV11-2	.	TRBJ2-5	TGTGCCAGCAGCTCAGACTACGGGGAGACCCAGTACTTC	CASSSDYGETQYF
.	TRBV5-4	.	TRBJ1-2	TGTGCCAGCAGCTTTACCCTACAGGGTTTGTCTGGCTACACCTTC	CASSFTLQGLSGYTF
.	TRBV6-6	.	TRBJ2-5	TGTGCCAGCAGTTACTCTCGCGACCAAGAGACCCAGTACTTC	CASSYSRDQETQYF
.	TRBV7-3	.	TRBJ2-5	TGTGCCAGCAGCTTCCCGGGAGAGACCCAGTACTTC	CASSFPGETQYF
.	TRBV5-1	.	TRBJ2-2	TGCGCCAGCAGATATGACATAACCGGGGAGCTGTTTTTT	CASRYDITGELFF
.	TRBV5-1	.	TRBJ2-1	TGCGCCAGCAGCTTGGCCGGGCGGGATCCGGATGAGCAGTTCTTC	CASSLAGRDPDEQFF
once	TRBV5-4	TRBD2	TRBJ2-7	TGTGCCAGCAGCTTGGTAGGGACTAGCGACGAGCAGTACTTC	CASSLVGTSDEQYF
.	TRBV7-9	.	TRBJ1-1	TGTGCCAGCAGCTACCGTGACAGAACTGAAGCTTTCTTT	CASSYRDRTEAFF
few	TRBV7-3	.	TRBJ1-1	TGTGCCAGCAGCTTTGGACGTTACACTGAAGCTTTCTTT	CASSFGRYTEAFF
.	TRBV28	.	TRBJ1-2	TGTGCCAGCAGTCACGCACGTCAGGGTACGCGGGGCTACACCTTC	CASSHARQGTRGYTF
.	TRBV28	.	TRBJ2-7	TGTGCCAGCAGCGCCCCAAGTAGTAGCGGCAGGAGCGAGCAGTACTTC	CASSAPSSSGRSEQYF
.	TRBV27	TRBD2	TRBJ2-1	TGTGCCAGCAGTCCTCGGGGTAGCGGGACGAGCTATGAGCAGTTCTTC	CASSPRGSGTSYEQFF
.	TRBV28	.	TRBJ2-1	TGTGCCAGCAGCAGGGGCAGGGGCAATGAGCAGTTCTTC	CASSRGRGNEQFF